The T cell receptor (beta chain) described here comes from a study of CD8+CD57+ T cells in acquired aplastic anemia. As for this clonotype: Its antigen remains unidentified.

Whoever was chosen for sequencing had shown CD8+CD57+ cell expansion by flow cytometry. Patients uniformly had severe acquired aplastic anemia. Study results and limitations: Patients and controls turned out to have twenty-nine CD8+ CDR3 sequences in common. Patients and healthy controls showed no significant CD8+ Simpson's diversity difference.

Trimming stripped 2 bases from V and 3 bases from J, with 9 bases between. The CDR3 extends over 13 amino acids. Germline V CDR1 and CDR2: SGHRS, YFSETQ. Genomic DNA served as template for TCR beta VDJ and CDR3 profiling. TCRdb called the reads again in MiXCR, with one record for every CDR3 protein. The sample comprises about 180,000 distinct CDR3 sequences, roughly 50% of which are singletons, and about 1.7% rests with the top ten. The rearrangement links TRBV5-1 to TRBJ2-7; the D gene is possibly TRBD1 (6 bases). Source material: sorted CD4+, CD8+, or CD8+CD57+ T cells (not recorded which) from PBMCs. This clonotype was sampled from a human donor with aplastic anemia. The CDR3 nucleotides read TGCGCCAGCAGCTTACAGGGTATCTACGAGCAGTACTTC. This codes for CASSLQGIYEQYF.